This TCR beta chain was documented in a study of T-cell reconstitution after alpha-beta-depleted transplantation in children. There are 20 residues in the CDR3. Losses at the gene ends were 2 bases for V and 2 bases for J; bases not matched to a gene: 13. Germline CDR1 and CDR2: LGHNA and YNFKEQ. Ten or more counts support this clonotype. Antigen: not known. The study, taken as a whole, reports: There were reportedly several hundred expanded graft clones from which alpha-beta T cells came about two months after transplant. Some patients' high day-60 TCRbeta diversity was attributed to recipient cells surviving conditioning.

Unique molecular identifiers were incorporated when the TCRbeta library was constructed. TCRdb re-analysed the PCR reads in MiXCR, keeping a single row per CDR3 protein. The sample has over 100,000 distinct CDR3 sequences, around a tenth seen once. The receptor comes from a boy aged 2-15 years with acute lymphoblastic leukemia, due to receive a stem cell transplant. The material was PBMCs, obtained before TCRalphabeta/CD19-depleted stem cell transplant. The chain carries TRBV4-2 and TRBJ2-7; 15 bases are a match to TRBD2. CDR3 residues: CASSQNRAGLAGGGTYEQYF. CDR3 nucleotide sequence: TGTGCCAGCAGCCAAAATCGGGCGGGACTAGCGGGAGGAGGGACCTACGAGCAGTACTTC.